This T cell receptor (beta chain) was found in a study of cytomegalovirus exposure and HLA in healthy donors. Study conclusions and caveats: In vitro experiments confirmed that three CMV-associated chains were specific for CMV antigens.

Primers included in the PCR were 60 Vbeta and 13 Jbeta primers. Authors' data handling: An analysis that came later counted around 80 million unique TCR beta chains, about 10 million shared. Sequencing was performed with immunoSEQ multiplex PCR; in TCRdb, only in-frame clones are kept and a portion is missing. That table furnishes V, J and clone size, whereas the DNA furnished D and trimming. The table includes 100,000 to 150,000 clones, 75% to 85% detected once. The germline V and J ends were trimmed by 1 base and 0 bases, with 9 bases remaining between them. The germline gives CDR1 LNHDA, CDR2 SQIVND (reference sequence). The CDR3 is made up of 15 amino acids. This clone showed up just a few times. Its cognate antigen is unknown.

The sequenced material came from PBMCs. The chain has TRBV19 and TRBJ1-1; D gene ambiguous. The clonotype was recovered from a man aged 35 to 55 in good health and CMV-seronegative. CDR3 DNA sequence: TGTGCCAGTAGTATAGGGGCAGCTATGAACACTGAAGCTTTCTTT. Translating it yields CASSIGAAMNTEAFF.